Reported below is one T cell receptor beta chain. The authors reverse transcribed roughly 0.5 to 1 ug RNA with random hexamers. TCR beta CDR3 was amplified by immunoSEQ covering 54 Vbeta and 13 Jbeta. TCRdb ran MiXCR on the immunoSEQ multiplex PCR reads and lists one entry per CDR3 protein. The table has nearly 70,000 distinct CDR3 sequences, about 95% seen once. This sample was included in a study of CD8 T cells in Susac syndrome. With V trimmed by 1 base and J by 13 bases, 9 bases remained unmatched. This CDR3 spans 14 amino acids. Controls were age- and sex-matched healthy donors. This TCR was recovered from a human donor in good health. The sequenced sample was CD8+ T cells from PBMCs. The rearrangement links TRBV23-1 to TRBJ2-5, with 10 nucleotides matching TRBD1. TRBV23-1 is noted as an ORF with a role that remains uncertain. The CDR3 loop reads CASSQWGQGLEWYF. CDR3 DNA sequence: TGCGCCAGCAGTCAATGGGGACAGGGGTTGGAGTGGTACTTC.